The 14 T cell receptor beta chains listed next were all sequenced from one sample in a study of high-grade serous ovarian cancer treatment subgroups. Data came from immunoSEQ multiplex PCR; TCRdb stores just in-frame clones and leaves some out. The sample lists approximately 40,000 clones, around 80% occurring once. The tumor samples were collected prior to definitive surgery or chemotherapy. Sequenced material: tumor tissue. The receptors derive from a human donor with high-grade serous ovarian cancer.

The chain combines TRBV2 with TRBJ2-3, with D hard to call. The CDR3 is 15 amino acids. Deletions cut 5 bases from V and 3 bases from J, with 15 bases between. CDR1 and CDR2 (germline): SNHLY, FYNNEI. The CDR3 here is CASSPNGVGTDTQYF. CDR3 nucleotide sequence: TGTGCCAGCAGTCCGAATGGGGTAGGGACAGATACGCAGTATTTT.

This chain connects TRBV7-9 to TRBJ1-1; TRBD1 matches 10 bases. The J segment lost 5 bases and the V segment lost 4 bases, leaving 7 bases of the junction unmatched. Germline V gene data show CDR1 as SEHNR and CDR2 as FQNEAQ (reference sequence). The CDR3 is 15 amino acids. The CDR3 region has the DNA TGTGCCAGCAGCTCGAGAGGACAGGGGGGGACTGAAGCTTTCTTT. Protein sequence: CASSSRGQGGTEAFF.

This chain joins TRBV6-5 and TRBJ1-1; TRBD1 agrees at 7 bases. The V segment lost 5 bases and the J segment 3 bases; nucleotides outside the gene matches: 6. Germline values: CDR1 MNHEY, CDR2 SVGAGI. The CDR3 consists of 14 residues. In nucleotides, the CDR3 is TGTGCCAGCAGTGACAGGGTGACCCACACTGAAGCTTTCTTT. Translated, it gives CASSDRVTHTEAFF.

CDR3 coding DNA: TGTGCCAGTACCCTTCTTCTAAAGACAGGGGACACAGATACGCAGTATTTT. The encoded protein is CASTLLLKTGDTDTQYF. The chain carries TRBV19 and TRBJ2-3; 8 nucleotides match TRBD1. The germline CDR1 and CDR2 sequences are LNHDA and SQIVND (reference sequence). Germline trimming cut 7 bases from V and 2 bases from J; bases unmatched to any gene: 14. The CDR3 runs to 17 residues.

This chain links TRBV7-9 with TRBJ2-7; D perhaps matches TRBD2 (5 bases). The CDR3 is made up of 13 amino acids. V lost 4 bases and J lost 1, with 8 bases in between. In germline, CDR1 is SEHNR, CDR2 FQNEAQ (reference sequence). As DNA, the CDR3 is TGTGCCAGCAGCTATCGGGAATCCTACGAGCAGTACTTC. Translating it yields CASSYRESYEQYF.

The V and J genes are TRBV27 and TRBJ1-4; TRBD1 is a possible D gene (5 bases). Trimming stripped 5 bases from V and 4 bases from J, with 8 bases between. The CDR3 consists of 13 residues. CDR1 is MNHEY and CDR2 is SMNVEV in the germline V gene (reference sequence). The CDR3 DNA follows: TGTGCCAGCAGTCCCCAGGGTAATGAAAAACTGTTTTTT. Amino acid sequence: CASSPQGNEKLFF.

This chain joins TRBV28 and TRBJ2-5; 7 positions match TRBD2. The trim removed 8 bases at V and 2 bases at J, leaving 2 bases unmatched. Germline assignment: CDR1 MDHEN and CDR2 SYDVKM. The CDR3 length is 12 residues. CDR3 in amino acids: CASGRVQETQYF. CDR3 sequence (DNA): TGTGCCAGCGGGAGGGTACAAGAGACCCAGTACTTC. Looking up the rest from reference TRBV28 and TRBJ2-5 gives the full variable domain: DVKVTQSSRYLVKRTGEKVFLECVQDMDHENMFWYRQDPGLGLRLIYFSYDVKMKEKGDIPEGYSVSREKKERFSLILESASTNQTSMYLCASGRVQETQYFGPGTRLLVL.

This chain uses TRBV4-3 with TRBJ1-1; D unresolved. This CDR3 contains 15 residues. Germline CDR1 reads LGHNA; CDR2 reads YSLEER. With 1 base removed from V and 1 base from J, the gap between germline ends came to 10 bases. In nucleotides, the CDR3 is TGCGCCAGCAGCCAAGTAGGGCCCGCGAACACTGAAGCTTTCTTT. Residues: CASSQVGPANTEAFF.

The J gene is TRBJ1-2, the V gene TRBV19; D not certain. This CDR3 spans 13 amino acids. V lost 3 bases and J lost 3, with 8 bases in between. Germline CDR1 is LNHDA and CDR2 is SQIVND (reference sequence). DNA of the CDR3: TGTGCCAGTAGTATGGGTCAGGACTATGGCTACACCTTC. Its translation: CASSMGQDYGYTF.

The V gene is TRBV29-1, the J gene TRBJ2-7; tentatively, D is TRBD2 (6 bases). V was shortened by 4 bases and J by 1 base, with 14 bases between the two germline ends. Germline assignment: CDR1 SQVTM and CDR2 ANQGSEA. The CDR3 extends over 14 amino acids. CDR3 sequence: CSVVLAHDSYEQYF. The CDR3 DNA is TGCAGCGTTGTGCTAGCGCACGATTCCTACGAGCAGTACTTC.

The chain recombines TRBV28 with TRBJ2-5; 9 bases match TRBD1. Germline V gene lookup returns CDR1 MDHEN and CDR2 SYDVKM. This CDR3 spans 16 amino acids. Trimming removed 6 bases from V and 4 bases from J; junction bases left unmatched: 12. Here the CDR3 reads CASRRPPGQGGETQYF. The CDR3 bases are TGTGCCAGCAGGCGACCTCCGGGACAGGGTGGAGAGACCCAGTACTTC.

This sequence joins TRBV7-2 and TRBJ1-1, with D maybe TRBD1 (5 bases). This CDR3 is built from 14 residues. CDR1 and CDR2 (germline): SGHTA, FQGNSA. V was shortened by 5 bases and J by 0 bases, with 10 bases between the two germline ends. The CDR3 region has the DNA TGTGCCAGCAGCCCAGGGCGGATGAACACTGAAGCTTTCTTT. Translated: CASSPGRMNTEAFF.

V and J are TRBV19 and TRBJ1-3; D call uncertain. The CDR3 extends over 15 amino acids. V gave up 4 bases and J gave up 0 bases, with 10 bases separating them. Germline V gene data show CDR1 as LNHDA and CDR2 as SQIVND (reference sequence). The CDR3 sequence is CASSNDPSSGNTIYF. The CDR3, as DNA: TGTGCCAGTAGTAACGACCCTAGCTCTGGAAACACCATATATTTT.

The chain uses TRBV19 and TRBJ2-6; D ambiguous. V gave up 6 bases and J gave up 1 base, with 4 bases separating them. The CDR3 sequence is 13 residues long. The germline V gene encodes CDR1 LNHDA and CDR2 SQIVND (reference sequence). CDR3 protein: CASRISGANVLTF. The CDR3 DNA reads TGTGCCAGTAGAATATCTGGGGCCAACGTCCTGACTTTC.